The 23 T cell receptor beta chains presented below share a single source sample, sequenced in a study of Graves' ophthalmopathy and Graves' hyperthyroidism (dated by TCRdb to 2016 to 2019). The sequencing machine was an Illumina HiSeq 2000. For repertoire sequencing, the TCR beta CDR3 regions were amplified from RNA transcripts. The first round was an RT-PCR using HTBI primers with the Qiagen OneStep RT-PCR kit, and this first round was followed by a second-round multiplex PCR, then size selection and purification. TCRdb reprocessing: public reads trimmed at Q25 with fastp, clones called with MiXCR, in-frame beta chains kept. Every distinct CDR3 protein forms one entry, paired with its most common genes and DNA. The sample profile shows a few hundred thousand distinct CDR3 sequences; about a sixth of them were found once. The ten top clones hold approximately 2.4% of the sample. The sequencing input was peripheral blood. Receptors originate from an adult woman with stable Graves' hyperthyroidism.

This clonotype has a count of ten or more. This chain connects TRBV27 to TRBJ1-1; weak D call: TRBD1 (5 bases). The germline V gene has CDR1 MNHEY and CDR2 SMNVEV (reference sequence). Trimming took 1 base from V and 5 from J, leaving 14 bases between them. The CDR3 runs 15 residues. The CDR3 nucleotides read TGTGCCAGCAGTTTATATCCAGGGAGGGAGACTGAAGCTTTCTTT. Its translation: CASSLYPGRETEAFF.

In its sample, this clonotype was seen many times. CDR3 sequence reads: CSVEGWGTEGYTF. The CDR3 nucleotides read TGCAGCGTTGAAGGGTGGGGAACAGAAGGCTACACCTTC. J is TRBJ1-2 and V is TRBV29-1; D uncertain. The CDR3 is 13 residues long. Germline assignment: CDR1 SQVTM and CDR2 ANQGSEA. Trimming stripped 1 base from V and 8 bases from J, with 14 bases between.

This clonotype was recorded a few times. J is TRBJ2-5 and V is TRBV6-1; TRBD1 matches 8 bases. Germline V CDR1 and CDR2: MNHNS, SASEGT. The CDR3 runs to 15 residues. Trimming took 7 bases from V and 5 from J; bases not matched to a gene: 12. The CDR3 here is CASTLNRGAWETQYF. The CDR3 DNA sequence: TGTGCCAGCACCCTCAACAGGGGGGCCTGGGAGACCCAGTACTTC.

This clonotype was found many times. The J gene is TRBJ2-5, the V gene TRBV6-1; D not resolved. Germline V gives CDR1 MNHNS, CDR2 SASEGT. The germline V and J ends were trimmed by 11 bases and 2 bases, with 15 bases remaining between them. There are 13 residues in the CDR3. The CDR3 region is CASGREAQETQYF. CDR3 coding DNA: TGTGCCTCCGGGCGCGAAGCGCAAGAGACCCAGTACTTC.

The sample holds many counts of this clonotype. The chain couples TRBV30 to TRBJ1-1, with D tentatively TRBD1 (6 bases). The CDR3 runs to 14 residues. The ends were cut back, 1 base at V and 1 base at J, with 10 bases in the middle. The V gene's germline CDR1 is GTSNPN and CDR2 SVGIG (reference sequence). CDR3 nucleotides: TGTGCCTGGAGTGCTGACAGGCCGAACACTGAAGCTTTCTTT. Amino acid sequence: CAWSADRPNTEAFF.

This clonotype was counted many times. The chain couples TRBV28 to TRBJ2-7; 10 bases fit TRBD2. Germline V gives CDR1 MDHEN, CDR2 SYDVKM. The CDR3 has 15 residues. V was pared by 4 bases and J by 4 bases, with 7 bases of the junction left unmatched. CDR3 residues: CASSSLASGRYEQYF. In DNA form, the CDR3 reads TGTGCCAGCAGTTCCTTGGCTAGCGGGAGATACGAGCAGTACTTC. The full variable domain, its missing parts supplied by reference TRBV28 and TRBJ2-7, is DVKVTQSSRYLVKRTGEKVFLECVQDMDHENMFWYRQDPGLGLRLIYFSYDVKMKEKGDIPEGYSVSREKKERFSLILESASTNQTSMYLCASSSLASGRYEQYFGPGTRLTVT.

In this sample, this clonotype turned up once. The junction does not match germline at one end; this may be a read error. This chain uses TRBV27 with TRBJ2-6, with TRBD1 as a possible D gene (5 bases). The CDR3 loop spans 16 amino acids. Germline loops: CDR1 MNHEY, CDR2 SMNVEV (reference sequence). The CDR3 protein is CASSLLTEDGANVLTF. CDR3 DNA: TGTGCCAGCAGTCTCTTAACTGAAGATGGGGCCAACGTTCTGACTTTC.

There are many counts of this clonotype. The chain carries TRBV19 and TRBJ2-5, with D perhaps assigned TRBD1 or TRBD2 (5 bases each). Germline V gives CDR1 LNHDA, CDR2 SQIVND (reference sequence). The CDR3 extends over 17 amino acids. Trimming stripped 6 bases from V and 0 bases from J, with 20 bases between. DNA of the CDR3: TGTGCCAGTAGCCACCTCCCGGGACGGACGTACCAAGAGACCCAGTACTTC. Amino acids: CASSHLPGRTYQETQYF.

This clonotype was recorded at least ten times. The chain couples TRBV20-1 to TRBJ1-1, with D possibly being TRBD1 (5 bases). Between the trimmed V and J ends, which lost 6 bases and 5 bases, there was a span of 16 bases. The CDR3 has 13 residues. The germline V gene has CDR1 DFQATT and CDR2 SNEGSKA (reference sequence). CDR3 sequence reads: CSACSGGRTEAFF. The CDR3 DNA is TGCAGTGCATGTTCGGGGGGTCGTACTGAAGCTTTCTTT.

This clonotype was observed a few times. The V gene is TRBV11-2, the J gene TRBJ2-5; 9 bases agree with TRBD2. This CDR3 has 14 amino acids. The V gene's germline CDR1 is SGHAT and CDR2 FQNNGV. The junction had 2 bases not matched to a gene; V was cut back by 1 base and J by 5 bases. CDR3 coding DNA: TGTGCCAGCAGCTTAGCGCGGGAGGGCGAGACCCAGTACTTC. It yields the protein CASSLAREGETQYF.

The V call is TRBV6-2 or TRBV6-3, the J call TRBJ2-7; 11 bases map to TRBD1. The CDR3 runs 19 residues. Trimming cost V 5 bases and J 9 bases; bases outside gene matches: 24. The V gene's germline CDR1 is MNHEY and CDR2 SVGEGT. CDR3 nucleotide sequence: TGTGCCAGCAGTAACCTCGGGACAGGGGGTTCTGGTCGGCTACTTGGGCAGTACTTC. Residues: CASSNLGTGGSGRLLGQYF.

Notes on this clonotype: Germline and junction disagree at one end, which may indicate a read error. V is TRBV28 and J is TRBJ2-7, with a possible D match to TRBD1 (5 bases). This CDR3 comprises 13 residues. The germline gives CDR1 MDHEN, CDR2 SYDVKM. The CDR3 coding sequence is TGTGTCAGCAGCGACAGACTGAAAGGGGAGCAGTACTTC. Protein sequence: CVSSDRLKGEQYF.

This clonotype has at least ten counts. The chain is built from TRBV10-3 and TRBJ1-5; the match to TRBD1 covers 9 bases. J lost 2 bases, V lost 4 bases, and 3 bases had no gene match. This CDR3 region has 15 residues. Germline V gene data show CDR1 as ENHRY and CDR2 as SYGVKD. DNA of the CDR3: TGTGCCATCAGTGGGACAGGGGAGGGCAATCAGCCCCAGCATTTT. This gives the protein CAISGTGEGNQPQHF.

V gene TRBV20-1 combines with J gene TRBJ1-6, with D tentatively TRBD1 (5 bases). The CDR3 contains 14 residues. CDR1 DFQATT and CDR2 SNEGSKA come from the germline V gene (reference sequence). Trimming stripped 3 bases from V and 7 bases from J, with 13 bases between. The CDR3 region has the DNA TGCAGTGCTAGGTTGGGGGGGGGAAATTCACCCCTCCACTTT. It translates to CSARLGGGNSPLHF.

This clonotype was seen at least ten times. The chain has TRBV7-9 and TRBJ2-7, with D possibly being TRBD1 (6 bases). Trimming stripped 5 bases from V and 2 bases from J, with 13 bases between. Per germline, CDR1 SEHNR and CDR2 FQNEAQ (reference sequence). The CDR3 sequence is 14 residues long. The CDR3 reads CASSPRDKPYEQYF. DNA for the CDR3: TGTGCCAGCAGCCCCCGGGACAAGCCCTACGAGCAGTACTTC.

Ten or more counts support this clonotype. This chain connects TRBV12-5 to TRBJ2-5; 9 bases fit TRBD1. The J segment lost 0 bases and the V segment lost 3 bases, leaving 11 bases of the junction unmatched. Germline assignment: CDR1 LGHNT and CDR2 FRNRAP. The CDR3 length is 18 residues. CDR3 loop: CASGFLAGTGSYQETQYF. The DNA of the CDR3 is TGTGCTAGTGGTTTCCTCGCTGGGACAGGGTCGTACCAAGAGACCCAGTACTTC.

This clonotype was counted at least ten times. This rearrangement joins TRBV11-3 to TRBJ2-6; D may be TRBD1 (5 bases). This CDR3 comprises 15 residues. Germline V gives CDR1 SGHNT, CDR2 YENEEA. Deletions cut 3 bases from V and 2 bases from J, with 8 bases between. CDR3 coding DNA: TGTGCCAGCAGCTTTCAGGGCGCTGGGGCCAACGTCCTGACTTTC. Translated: CASSFQGAGANVLTF.

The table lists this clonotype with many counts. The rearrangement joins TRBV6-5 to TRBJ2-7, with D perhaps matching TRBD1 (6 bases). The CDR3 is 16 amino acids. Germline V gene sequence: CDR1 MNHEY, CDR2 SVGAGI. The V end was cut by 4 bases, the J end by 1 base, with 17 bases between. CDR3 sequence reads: CASSSKGVRGSYEQYF. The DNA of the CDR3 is TGTGCCAGCAGTTCAAAGGGGGTGCGAGGGTCCTACGAGCAGTACTTC.

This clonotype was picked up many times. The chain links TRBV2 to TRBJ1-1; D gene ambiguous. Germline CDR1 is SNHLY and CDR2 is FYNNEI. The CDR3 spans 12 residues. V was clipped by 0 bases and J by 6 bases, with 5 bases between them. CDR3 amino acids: CASSEAQAEAFF. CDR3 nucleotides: TGTGCCAGCAGTGAAGCGCAGGCTGAAGCTTTCTTT.

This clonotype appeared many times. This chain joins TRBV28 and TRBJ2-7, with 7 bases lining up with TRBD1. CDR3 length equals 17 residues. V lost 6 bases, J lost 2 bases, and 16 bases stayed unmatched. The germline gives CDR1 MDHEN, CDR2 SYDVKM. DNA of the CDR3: TGTGCCAGCAGGACGATCAATGACCGGGACAGTACCTACGAGCAGTACTTC. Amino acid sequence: CASRTINDRDSTYEQYF. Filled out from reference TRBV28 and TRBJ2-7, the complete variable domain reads DVKVTQSSRYLVKRTGEKVFLECVQDMDHENMFWYRQDPGLGLRLIYFSYDVKMKEKGDIPEGYSVSREKKERFSLILESASTNQTSMYLCASRTINDRDSTYEQYFGPGTRLTVT.

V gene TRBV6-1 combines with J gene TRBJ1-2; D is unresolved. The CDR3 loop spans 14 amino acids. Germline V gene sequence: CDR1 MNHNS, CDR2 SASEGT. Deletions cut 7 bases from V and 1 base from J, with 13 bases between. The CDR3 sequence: CASTQWGGNYGYTF. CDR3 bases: TGTGCCAGCACCCAATGGGGTGGTAACTATGGCTACACCTTC.

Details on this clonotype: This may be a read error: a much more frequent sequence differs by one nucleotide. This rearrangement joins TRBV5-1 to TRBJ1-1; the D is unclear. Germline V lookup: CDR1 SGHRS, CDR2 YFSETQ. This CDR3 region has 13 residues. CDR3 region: CASCLQQNTEAFF. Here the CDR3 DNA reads TGCGCCAGCTGCTTGCAGCAGAACACTGAAGCTTTCTTT. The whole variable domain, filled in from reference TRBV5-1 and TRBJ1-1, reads KAGVTQTPRYLIKTRGQQVTLSCSPISGHRSVSWYQQTPGQGLQFLFEYFSETQRNKGNFPGRFSGRQFSNSRSEMNVSTLELGDSALYLCASCLQQNTEAFFGQGTRLTVV.

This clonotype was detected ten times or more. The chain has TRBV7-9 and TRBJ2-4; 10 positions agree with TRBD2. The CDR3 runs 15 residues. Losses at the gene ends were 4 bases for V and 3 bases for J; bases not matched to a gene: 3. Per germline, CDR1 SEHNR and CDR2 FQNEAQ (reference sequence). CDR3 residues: CASSYGTSDKNIQYF. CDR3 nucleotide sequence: TGTGCCAGCAGCTACGGGACTAGCGACAAAAACATTCAGTACTTC.